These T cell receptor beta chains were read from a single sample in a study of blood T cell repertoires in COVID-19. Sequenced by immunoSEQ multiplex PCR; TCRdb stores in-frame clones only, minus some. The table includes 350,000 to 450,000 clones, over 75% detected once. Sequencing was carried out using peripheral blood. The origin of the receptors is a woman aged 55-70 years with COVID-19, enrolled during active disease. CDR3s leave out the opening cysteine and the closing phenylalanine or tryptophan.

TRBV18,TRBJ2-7,ASSPSLSYEQY
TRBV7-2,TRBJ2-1,ASSETSGGPNNEQF
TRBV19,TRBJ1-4,ASSDRPAANEKLF
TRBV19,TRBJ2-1,ASSIRGGGLGPNEQF
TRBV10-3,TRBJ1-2,AISEPVRGAGYGYT
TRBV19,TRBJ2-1,ASSLAGTYNEQF
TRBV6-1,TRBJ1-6,ASSEARQGGSPLH
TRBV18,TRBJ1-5,ASSPSRANQPQH
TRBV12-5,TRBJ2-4,ASGYDPRLGAAKNIQY
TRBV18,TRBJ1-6,ASSDFGNRSPLH
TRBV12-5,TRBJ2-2,ASGLSGAGELF
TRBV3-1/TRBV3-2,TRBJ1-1,ASSQGGAEAF
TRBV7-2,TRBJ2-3,ASSLGYGGGADTQY
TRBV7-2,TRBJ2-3,ASSLDQGAVGQY
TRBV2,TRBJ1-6,ASRGTGGYNSPLH
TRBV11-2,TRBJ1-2,ASSTPGYGYT